Included here is one T cell receptor beta chain sequence, with context. This specimen comes from a study of monozygotic twins with inflammatory bowel disease. TCRdb reanalyzed the 5' RACE reads and collapses them to one entry per CDR3 protein, without DNA. The sample table sets out more than 300,000 distinct CDR3 sequences. Germline V gives CDR1 MGHRA, CDR2 YSYEKL. CDR3 length equals 18 residues. Sequencing was done on a sample of blood. The origin of this receptor is a human donor with ulcerative colitis or Crohn's disease, or a healthy co-twin of an affected twin (not recorded which). The V call is TRBV4-1, the J call TRBJ2-7; TCRdb picks TRBD2, but there is no DNA to check that call. CDR3 in amino acids: CASSQDPRGRYHSYEQYF.